This TCR beta chain was observed in a study of blood T cells in healthy people across ages. Researchers collected 7.5 to 10 milliliters of peripheral blood from every single donor. Using a J-beta primer mix together with a sample-barcoded 5' primer, a second PCR was run for 7 to 11 cycles. Each cDNA molecule carried a tag from a template-switch adaptor that contained 12 random nucleotides. TCRdb reanalysed the 5' RACE reads using MiXCR and keeps one entry per CDR3 protein. This sample yields 850,000 to 1,100,000 distinct CDR3 sequences, of which 35% to 45% are seen a single time; around 13% belongs to the top ten. Germline CDR1 MNHEY, CDR2 SMNVEV (reference sequence). This CDR3 comprises 13 residues. V lost 5 bases and J 2 bases, leaving 9 bases between the germline ends.

The sequenced material came from blood. The rearrangement uses TRBV27 and TRBJ1-1, with no clear D. The sequence derives from a young man in good health. CDR3 in amino acids: CASSQITNTEAFF. DNA for the CDR3: TGTGCCAGCAGTCAGATTACTAACACTGAAGCTTTCTTT.